This is a list of T cell receptor beta chains from one sample in a study of cytomegalovirus exposure and HLA in healthy donors. Clones were sequenced by immunoSEQ multiplex PCR, and TCRdb holds only the in-frame ones, with some missing. This table has more than 100,000 clones, around 72% appearing once. Sequenced input: PBMCs. These TCRs come from a woman in her thirties or forties in good health and CMV-seropositive. Both conserved end residues are trimmed from each CDR3. D genes are given only for firm matches. Clone size is stated in some rows and not others, as once, few, many or a class when expanded.

TRBV6-5	few	.	TRBJ1-4	ASMARNEKLF
TRBV5-1	.	TRBD2	TRBJ2-1	ASSPSSSGGLGI
TRBV2	.	.	TRBJ1-5	ASSPRTVKPQH
TRBV5-4	.	TRBD2	TRBJ2-5	ASSQGTSGQETQY
TRBV6-1	few	TRBD1	TRBJ1-5	ASSEDRGSANQPQH
TRBV7-3	.	.	TRBJ1-2	ASSPHGGASLNYGYT
TRBV2	.	.	TRBJ1-2	ASSEGAVSNYGYT
TRBV5-1	.	.	TRBJ2-5	ASSLTGYQETQY
TRBV6-1	.	TRBD1	TRBJ2-2	ASSVFPGQGAGGELF
TRBV7-2	.	.	TRBJ2-1	ASSVDGGRNEQF
TRBV9	.	.	TRBJ1-1	ASSVGAGATEAF
TRBV5-1	.	.	TRBJ2-5	ASSFEDSQQETQY
TRBV6-5	few	.	TRBJ1-1	ASSRGIGDTEAF
TRBV5-4	once	.	TRBJ2-2	ASSSTRQGTTNTGELF
TRBV4-1	.	TRBD1	TRBJ2-3	ASSQTPDRHTQY
TRBV6-5	once	.	TRBJ1-1	ASSYSIGPRDEAF
TRBV7-9	.	TRBD1	TRBJ1-4	ASTYRGNEKLF
TRBV2	.	TRBD1	TRBJ1-5	ASSQGQGWQPQH
TRBV5-4	.	TRBD2	TRBJ2-1	ASSLMRGALNEQF
TRBV5-1	.	TRBD2	TRBJ2-7	ASSSSGHYEQY
TRBV7-2	few	TRBD1	TRBJ1-2	ASSWGQGPNYGYT
TRBV7-2	.	TRBD2	TRBJ2-3	ASSLVGGGADTQY